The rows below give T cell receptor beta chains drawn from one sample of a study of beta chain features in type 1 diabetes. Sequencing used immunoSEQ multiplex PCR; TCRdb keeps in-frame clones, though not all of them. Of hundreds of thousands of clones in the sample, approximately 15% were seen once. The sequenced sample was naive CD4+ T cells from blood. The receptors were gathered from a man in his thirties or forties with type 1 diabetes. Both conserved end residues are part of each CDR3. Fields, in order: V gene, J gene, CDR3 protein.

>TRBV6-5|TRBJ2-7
CASSYSRTGYEQYF
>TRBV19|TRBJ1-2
CASSDRENYGYTF
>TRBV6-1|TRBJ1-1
CASSDPGNSLTEAFF
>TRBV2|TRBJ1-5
CASSTQGPSNQPQHF
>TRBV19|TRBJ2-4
CASSIGQQSAKNIQYF
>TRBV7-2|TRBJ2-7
CASSKQTSGNYEQYF
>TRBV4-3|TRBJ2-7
CASSPAGTGGYEQYF
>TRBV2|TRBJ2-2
CAGGTGGYTGELFF
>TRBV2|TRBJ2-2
CASSDYRGSGELFF
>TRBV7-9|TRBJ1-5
CASSLSGGQPQHF
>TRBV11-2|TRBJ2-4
CASSLDRPTADIQYF
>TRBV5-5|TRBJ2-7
CASSTQGRTEQYF
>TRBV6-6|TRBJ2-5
CASSYGQGGETQYF
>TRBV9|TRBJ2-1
CASSVSLENEQFF
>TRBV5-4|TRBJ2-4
CASSEGGGKNIQYF
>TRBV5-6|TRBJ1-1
CASSLRTEAFF
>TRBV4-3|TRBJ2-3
CASSQESGLARDTQYF
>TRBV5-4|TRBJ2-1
CASSLVAGQRFF
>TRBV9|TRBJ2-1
CASSVGAGLGYEQFF
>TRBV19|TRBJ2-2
CASSTYTGELFF
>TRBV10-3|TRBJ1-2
CAISLQALNYGYTF
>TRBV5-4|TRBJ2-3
CASSFGTSTDTQYF
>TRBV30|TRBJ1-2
CAWSVLGQGAGYTF
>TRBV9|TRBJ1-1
CASSVLPVTNTEAFF
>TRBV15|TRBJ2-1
CATSRANPGDSYNEQFF
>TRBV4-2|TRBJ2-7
CASSQGRQGGHEQYF
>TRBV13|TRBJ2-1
CASSLGTSGHEQFF
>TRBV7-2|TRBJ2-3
CASGLRGVADTQYF
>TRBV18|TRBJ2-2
CASSPPPSGNGELFF
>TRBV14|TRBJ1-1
CASSHTGTEAFF
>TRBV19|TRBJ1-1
CASSIDRAPEAFF
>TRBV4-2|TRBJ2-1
CASSQVSLRETYNEQFF
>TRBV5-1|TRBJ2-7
CASSLFRSGSINEQYF
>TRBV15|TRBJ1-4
CATSRAQGEKLFF
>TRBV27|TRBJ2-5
CASSFGLAGARETQYF
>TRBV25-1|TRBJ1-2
CASSRTLGGAWHGYTF
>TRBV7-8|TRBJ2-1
CASSLTGLDEQFF
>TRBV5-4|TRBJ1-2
CASSLVDRENYGYTF
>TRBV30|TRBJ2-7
CAWSRQAAAYEQYF
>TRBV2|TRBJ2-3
CASRLDLDTQYF
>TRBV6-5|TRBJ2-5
CASSRTSTRETQYF
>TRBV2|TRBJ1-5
CASSEAQGSPSTHF
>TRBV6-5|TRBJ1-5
CASSAGDRYQPQHF
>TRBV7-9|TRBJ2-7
CASSPPAGGEYEQYF
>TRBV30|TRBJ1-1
CAWRPYGGLNTEAFF
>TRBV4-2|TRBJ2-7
CASSQYIPTPGQRSYEQYF
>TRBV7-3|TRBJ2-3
CASSSTSGKTDTQYF
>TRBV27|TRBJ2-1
CASSAGELAGGEQFF
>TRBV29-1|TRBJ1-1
CSAGGPGGERDTEAFF
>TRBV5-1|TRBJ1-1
CASSQDRVNTEAFF
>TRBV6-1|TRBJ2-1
CASSDGLAGGSGNEQFF
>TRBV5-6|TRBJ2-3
CASKIGDTQYF